The 15 T cell receptor beta chains listed next were all sequenced from one sample in a study of vaccination effects on CD4 cells after COVID-19. Their antigen targets remain unknown. Viral peptide pool expansion of antigen-specific CD4+ T cells preceded sequencing in the ViraFEST assay. Following 10 days of culture, CD4+ T cells were isolated. Two-dose vaccination with either BNT162b2 or mRNA-1273 was given to the participants. Libraries were prepared by immunoSEQ multiplex PCR; TCRdb keeps only in-frame clonotypes and omits some of them. Of more than 50,000 clones in the sample, roughly 76% were seen once. The starting material was CD4+ T cells from PBMCs cultured with HCoV-OC43 spike peptides, obtained after COVID-19 vaccination. Sample subset: HCoV-OC43 spike overlapping peptide pool stimulation. The receptors shown here come from a human donor who received a COVID-19 vaccine.

V and J are TRBV6-5 and TRBJ2-7, with D perhaps matching TRBD2 (7 bases). Germline V CDR1 and CDR2: MNHEY, SVGAGI. The ends were cut back, 6 bases at V and 4 bases at J, with 16 bases in the middle. CDR3 length: 14 amino acids. The CDR3 region has the DNA TGTGCCAGCAGGGGAGGGGGTACCCCGTACGAGCAGTACGTC. It specifies CASRGGGTPYEQYV.

V usage is TRBV7-2 and J usage is TRBJ2-7, with TRBD2 as a possible D gene (6 bases). The V end was cut by 1 base, the J end by 6 bases, with 13 bases between. Germline lookup yields CDR1 SGHTA and CDR2 FQGNSA. This CDR3 has 14 residues. Here the CDR3 reads CASSLDGGRGEQYV. The CDR3 DNA reads TGTGCCAGCAGCTTAGATGGGGGGAGAGGCGAGCAGTACGTC.

The rearrangement links TRBV9 to TRBJ1-6, with a possible D match to TRBD1 (5 bases). V was clipped by 0 bases and J by 6 bases, with 10 bases between them. This CDR3 comprises 15 residues. Germline V lookup: CDR1 SGDLS, CDR2 YYNGEE. CDR3 DNA sequence: TGTGCCAGCAGCGTAGGGGGGACCTTTAATTCACCCCTCCACTTT. It yields the protein CASSVGGTFNSPLHF.

The V gene is TRBV5-4, the J gene TRBJ1-1, with D uncertain. This CDR3 has 14 residues. From germline, CDR1 is SGHNT and CDR2 YYREEE (reference sequence). The V end lost 0 bases, the J end lost 1 base, and 7 bases lay between the germline ends. The DNA for the CDR3 is TGTGCCAGCAGCTTGGCCGGAGGGAACACTGAAGCTTTCTTT. Protein: CASSLAGGNTEAFF.

The J gene is TRBJ2-5, the V gene TRBV10-1; unclear D gene. The CDR3 has 13 amino acids. In germline, CDR1 is WNHNN, CDR2 SYGVQD (reference sequence). Trimming took off 0 bases at V and 5 bases at J, with 7 bases between the two ends. DNA of the CDR3: TGCGCCAGCAGTGAGTCCGGGTGGGAGACCCAGTACTTC. It codes for CASSESGWETQYF.

The genes are TRBV12-3 or TRBV12-4 and TRBJ1-2, with D hard to call. Trimming took 3 bases from V and 5 from J, leaving 7 bases between them. The CDR3 totals 12 residues. The CDR3 DNA is TGTGCCAGCAGTTTCGCCCGGTATGGCTACACCTTC. Its protein is CASSFARYGYTF.

This clone was counted once. The chain couples TRBV9 to TRBJ2-3; D is unclear. This CDR3 has 13 residues. V lost 1 base and J lost 2, with 5 bases in between. Germline V gene lookup returns CDR1 SGDLS and CDR2 YYNGEE. CDR3: CASSVSATDTQYF. The CDR3 DNA reads TGTGCCAGCAGCGTAAGTGCCACAGATACGCAGTATTTT.

The rearrangement uses TRBV6-5 and TRBJ1-6; 7 nucleotides match TRBD1. V was clipped by 6 bases and J by 8 bases; unmatched bases: 1. The germline V gene has CDR1 MNHEY and CDR2 SVGAGI. This CDR3 contains 12 residues. The CDR3 region is CASRDRYSPLHF. In nucleotides, the CDR3 is TGTGCCAGCAGGGACAGGTATTCACCCCTCCACTTT.

The chain joins TRBV5-6 to TRBJ2-3, with TRBD2 identical over 11 bases. The J segment lost 6 bases and the V segment lost 3 bases, leaving 6 bases of the junction unmatched. The CDR3 extends over 15 amino acids. Germline V lookup: CDR1 SGHDT, CDR2 YYEEEE. CDR3 nucleotide sequence: TGTGCCAGCAGCTCCCCGGGACTAGCGGCGGATACGCAGTATTTT. Its translation is CASSSPGLAADTQYF.

The chain has TRBV7-2 and TRBJ2-1; 8 nucleotides match TRBD1. This CDR3 spans 15 amino acids. Trimming cost V 3 bases and J 6 bases; bases outside gene matches: 7. Germline values: CDR1 SGHTA, CDR2 FQGNSA. CDR3 region: CASSFRTGTVNEQFF. As DNA, the CDR3 is TGTGCCAGCAGCTTTAGGACAGGGACGGTCAATGAGCAGTTCTTC.

In this sample, this clone turned up a few times. The rearrangement uses TRBV7-2 and TRBJ1-3; D gene ambiguous. CDR3 length: 16 residues. CDR1 SGHTA and CDR2 FQGNSA come from the germline V gene. V lost 2 bases and J 0 bases, leaving 11 bases between the germline ends. CDR3 nucleotides: TGTGCCAGCAGCTTACTCGGACGGGGCTCTGGAAACACCATATATTTT. Translated: CASSLLGRGSGNTIYF.

V is TRBV2 and J is TRBJ1-2; D possibly corresponds to TRBD1 (5 bases). This CDR3 spans 13 amino acids. CDR1 SNHLY and CDR2 FYNNEI come from the germline V gene. The V and J ends lost 2 bases and 6 bases respectively, with 10 bases between them. As DNA, the CDR3 is TGTGCCAGCAGTGAATCCGGGGGAGATGGCTACACCTTC. Translated: CASSESGGDGYTF.

The chain carries TRBV18 and TRBJ2-7; the D gene is possibly TRBD2 (6 bases). Germline CDR1 KGHSH, CDR2 LQKENI. Trimming pared 0 bases from V and 3 bases from J, leaving 6 bases between. The CDR3 is 13 residues long. CDR3 amino acids: CASSPPTSYEQYV. The CDR3 nucleotides are TGTGCCAGCTCACCACCGACTAGCTACGAGCAGTACGTC.

The V gene is TRBV28, the J gene TRBJ1-2; D might be TRBD1 (6 bases). CDR1 is MDHEN and CDR2 is SYDVKM in the germline V gene. Deletions cut 6 bases from V and 4 bases from J, with 12 bases between. The CDR3 is made up of 13 amino acids. CDR3 nucleotides: TGTGCCAGCAGCCTCCCGGGGGCCTATGGCTACACCTTC. This codes for CASSLPGAYGYTF.

CDR3 sequence reads: CASSLARGTDTQYF. DNA for the CDR3: TGTGCCAGCAGCTTGGCTCGGGGCACAGATACGCAGTATTTT. The chain employs TRBV5-5 and TRBJ2-3; D gene uncertain. Germline V gene sequence: CDR1 SGHKS, CDR2 YYEKEE (reference sequence). CDR3 length: 14 amino acids. The germline V and J ends were trimmed by 0 bases and 1 base, with 6 bases remaining between them.